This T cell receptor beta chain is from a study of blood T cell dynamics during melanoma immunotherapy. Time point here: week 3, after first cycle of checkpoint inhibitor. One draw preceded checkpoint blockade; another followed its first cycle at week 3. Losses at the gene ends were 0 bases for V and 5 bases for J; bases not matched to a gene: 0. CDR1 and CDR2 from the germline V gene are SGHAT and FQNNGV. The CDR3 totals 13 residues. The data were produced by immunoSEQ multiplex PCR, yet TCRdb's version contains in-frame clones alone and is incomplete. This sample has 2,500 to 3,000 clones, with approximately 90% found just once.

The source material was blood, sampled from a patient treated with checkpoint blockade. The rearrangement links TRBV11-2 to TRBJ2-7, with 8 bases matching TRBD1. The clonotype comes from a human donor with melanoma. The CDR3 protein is CASSLDRGHEQYF. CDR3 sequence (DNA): TGTGCCAGCAGCTTAGACAGGGGGCACGAGCAGTACTTC.